Below, 30 T cell receptor beta chains from the same sample are listed, as sequenced in a study of cytomegalovirus exposure and HLA in healthy donors. Sequencing was performed with immunoSEQ multiplex PCR; in TCRdb, only in-frame clones are kept and a portion is missing. The sample includes fewer than 150,000 clones, roughly 88% seen only once; the top ten take just under 8%. The source material was PBMCs. The origin of the receptors is a woman between 18 and 29 years old in good health and CMV-seropositive.

The gene calls are TRBV10-3 and TRBJ1-4, with D unresolved. The CDR3 sequence is 14 residues long. Germline V gene data show CDR1 as ENHRY and CDR2 as SYGVKD. Trimming removed 3 bases from V and 6 bases from J, with 11 bases in between. CDR3 nucleotides: TGTGCCATCAGTGAACTGGCGGGAGATGAAAAACTGTTTTTT. This encodes CAISELAGDEKLFF.

The chain is built from TRBV27 and TRBJ2-1; D perhaps matches TRBD2 (6 bases). V gave up 5 bases and J gave up 5 bases, with 16 bases separating them. Germline values: CDR1 MNHEY, CDR2 SMNVEV (reference sequence). This CDR3 comprises 15 residues. The CDR3 region is CASSAWTTPNNEQFF. The CDR3 coding sequence is TGTGCCAGCAGTGCCTGGACTACACCCAACAATGAGCAGTTCTTC.

This chain connects TRBV7-6 to TRBJ2-3, with TRBD1 matching 8 bases. Losses at the gene ends were 4 bases for V and 1 base for J; bases not matched to a gene: 4. Germline V gene lookup returns CDR1 SGHVS and CDR2 FNYEAQ. The CDR3 extends over 15 amino acids. In DNA form, the CDR3 reads TGTGCCAGCAGCTACCGGGACAGGCGCACAGATACGCAGTATTTT. This gives the protein CASSYRDRRTDTQYF.

The V and J genes are TRBV10-3 and TRBJ2-3, with TRBD2 identical over 9 bases. The CDR3 spans 13 residues. V lost 10 bases and J lost 1; bases outside the gene matches: 3. The germline V gene encodes CDR1 ENHRY and CDR2 SYGVKD. The CDR3 DNA follows: TGTGCCACGGAGCGGGGGGGCACAGATACGCAGTATTTT. It encodes CATERGGTDTQYF.

This clone is categorized as medium-sized. This chain connects TRBV10-1 to TRBJ2-1; TRBD2 matches 7 bases. V shed 3 bases, J shed 4 bases, and the junction held 6 bases outside the gene matches. Germline V gene data show CDR1 as WNHNN and CDR2 as SYGVQD (reference sequence). CDR3 length equals 15 residues. The CDR3 spells CASSESSGGYNEQFF. CDR3 nucleotides: TGCGCCAGCAGTGAATCTAGCGGTGGATACAATGAGCAGTTCTTC.

Only one count was recorded for this clone. The gene calls are TRBV9 and TRBJ2-5; D perhaps matches TRBD1 (6 bases). Trimming cost V 4 bases and J 3 bases, with 10 bases left between them. Germline V gene data show CDR1 as SGDLS and CDR2 as YYNGEE. The CDR3 sequence is 13 residues long. CDR3 sequence (DNA): TGTGCCAGCAGCCTCACAGGGAAAGAGACCCAGTACTTC. It encodes CASSLTGKETQYF.

The chain joins TRBV21-1 to TRBJ2-4; TRBD2 reflects the table's D call only, with no check against the DNA. TRBV21-1 is a listed pseudogene. This CDR3 spans 17 amino acids. The CDR3 DNA reads TGTGCCAGCAGCAAAGACGGTAGCGGGGGATTGGGGAACATTCAGTACTTC. Protein product: CASSKDGSGGLGNIQYF.

A few counts support this clone. V is TRBV2 and J is TRBJ1-2; 9 bases fit TRBD1. Unmatched junction bases numbered 8, after V lost 8 bases and J lost 4 bases. This CDR3 spans 14 amino acids. Germline CDR1 is SNHLY and CDR2 is FYNNEI. In DNA form, the CDR3 reads TGTGCCAGCGGCACAGGGGGCTTAGGCTATGGCTACACCTTC. Protein sequence: CASGTGGLGYGYTF.

The chain uses TRBV9 and TRBJ2-5, with D perhaps TRBD1 (7 bases). Germline V gene lookup returns CDR1 SGDLS and CDR2 YYNGEE. CDR3 length: 18 residues. Trimming removed 4 bases from V and 4 bases from J, with 26 bases in between. CDR3 region: CASSLEEGLTGAGETQYF. CDR3 nucleotide sequence: TGTGCCAGCAGCCTAGAGGAGGGGCTTACAGGGGCGGGAGAGACCCAGTACTTC.

This clone was observed a handful of times. This sequence joins TRBV6-1 and TRBJ1-2; D gene unclear. This CDR3 region has 13 residues. Deletions cut 5 bases from V and 5 bases from J, with 12 bases between. The germline V gene has CDR1 MNHNS and CDR2 SASEGT. For the CDR3, the DNA is TGTGCCAGCAGTCCGGGGAATCTTTATGGCTACACCTTC. Residues: CASSPGNLYGYTF.

J is TRBJ2-7 and V is TRBV7-9, with D possibly being TRBD1 (6 bases). Germline V gene data show CDR1 as SEHNR and CDR2 as FQNEAQ (reference sequence). The V end was cut by 5 bases, the J end by 1 base, with 12 bases between. This CDR3 has 14 amino acids. The CDR3 DNA reads as TGTGCCAGCAGCATGGACAGTATTTCCTACGAGCAGTACTTC. It yields the protein CASSMDSISYEQYF.

The gene calls are TRBV4-2 and TRBJ2-7; no reliable D call. The V end was cut by 0 bases, the J end by 5 bases, with 5 bases between. Germline CDR1 and CDR2: LGHNA and YNFKEQ. The CDR3 covers 12 residues. The chain's CDR3 is CASSQDGDEQYF. The CDR3 bases are TGTGCCAGCAGCCAAGATGGAGACGAGCAGTACTTC.

This chain uses TRBV5-1 with TRBJ2-1, with 11 bases identical to TRBD1. This CDR3 contains 15 residues. Trimming cost V 7 bases and J 7 bases; bases outside gene matches: 10. Germline loops: CDR1 SGHRS, CDR2 YFSETQ. The DNA of the CDR3 is TGCGCCAGCGGTAAATCCGGGACAGGGGGTAATGAGCAGTTCTTC. This sequence encodes CASGKSGTGGNEQFF.

The chain links TRBV10-3 to TRBJ1-3; a possible D gene is TRBD1 (6 bases). This CDR3 spans 15 amino acids. V shed 3 bases and J shed 0 bases, with 9 bases lying between them. CDR1 and CDR2 (germline): ENHRY, SYGVKD. The CDR3 sequence is CAISEGQHSGNTIYF. The CDR3 region has the DNA TGTGCCATCAGTGAAGGACAGCACTCTGGAAACACCATATATTTT.

This clone was counted a single time. V is TRBV2 and J is TRBJ2-1, with TRBD2 matching over 8 bases. V lost 7 bases, J lost 9 bases, and 20 bases stayed unmatched. The CDR3 is 17 residues long. Germline V gives CDR1 SNHLY, CDR2 FYNNEI. The CDR3 DNA reads as TGTGCCAGCATCTTAGCGGGGAATACTGCTACCGTCGGTGAGCAGTTCTTC. Translating gives CASILAGNTATVGEQFF.

This clone was found once. This chain joins TRBV6-4 and TRBJ2-1, with unresolved D. Germline lookup yields CDR1 MRHNA and CDR2 SNTAGT. The CDR3 has 13 residues. Trimming took 4 bases from V and 11 from J, leaving 15 bases between them. The CDR3 loop reads CASSGSHSGQQFF. In DNA, the CDR3 is TGTGCCAGCAGTGGGTCCCACTCCGGTCAGCAGTTCTTC.

This rearrangement joins TRBV5-6 to TRBJ2-7, with D perhaps matching TRBD1 (6 bases). This CDR3 is built from 14 residues. The germline CDR1 and CDR2 sequences are SGHDT and YYEEEE. Between the trimmed V and J ends, which lost 1 base and 3 bases, there was a span of 11 bases. CDR3: CASSLFGQYYEQYF. CDR3 sequence (DNA): TGTGCCAGCAGCTTGTTCGGACAGTACTACGAGCAGTACTTC.

The chain is built from TRBV7-2 and TRBJ2-7; maybe TRBD2 (6 bases). The V end lost 4 bases, the J end lost 3 bases, and 13 bases lay between the germline ends. This CDR3 is 14 amino acids long. The germline gives CDR1 SGHTA, CDR2 FQGNSA. The CDR3 nucleotides read TGTGCCAGCAGCTCGTGGGGGGTAGACTACGAGCAGTACTTC. Its translation is CASSSWGVDYEQYF.

The chain has TRBV30 and TRBJ1-4; 8 bases fit TRBD1. The V segment lost 5 bases and the J segment 7 bases; nucleotides outside the gene matches: 9. The CDR3 is 14 residues long. Germline CDR1 GTSNPN, CDR2 SVGIG (reference sequence). CDR3 amino acids: CAWGARGRGEKLFF. The CDR3 DNA follows: TGTGCCTGGGGGGCCAGGGGGCGCGGTGAAAAACTGTTTTTT.

This clone was counted ten times or more. This chain joins TRBV2 and TRBJ1-3; D gene unclear. The CDR3 covers 13 residues. V dropped 3 bases and J dropped 8 bases, with 11 bases sitting between them. Germline V gene sequence: CDR1 SNHLY, CDR2 FYNNEI. CDR3 sequence: CASSDARRDTIYF. The CDR3 coding sequence is TGTGCCAGCAGTGATGCCAGGCGAGACACCATATATTTT.

The gene calls are TRBV4-2 and TRBJ2-1; tentative D call: TRBD1 (5 bases). The CDR3 has 12 amino acids. Between the trimmed V and J ends, which lost 4 bases and 10 bases, there was a span of 11 bases. Per germline, CDR1 LGHNA and CDR2 YNFKEQ. CDR3 residues: CASSPGREEQFF. DNA of the CDR3: TGTGCCAGCAGCCCAGGGCGAGAGGAGCAGTTCTTC.

The chain employs TRBV19 and TRBJ2-7; TRBD1 agrees at 7 bases. Germline CDR1 is LNHDA and CDR2 is SQIVND (reference sequence). This CDR3 has 14 residues. The junction had 6 bases not matched to a gene; V was cut back by 5 bases and J by 2 bases. Here the CDR3 DNA reads TGTGCCAGTAGTCGAAGACAGGGCGCCTACGAGCAGTACTTC. Translation gives CASSRRQGAYEQYF.

The rearrangement joins TRBV2 to TRBJ1-5, with TRBD1 as a possible D gene (6 bases). The CDR3 totals 15 residues. The germline V gene encodes CDR1 SNHLY and CDR2 FYNNEI. With 5 bases removed from V and 6 bases from J, the gap between germline ends came to 17 bases. DNA for the CDR3: TGTGCCAGCAGTCTTCTCCCCGGGACATTTCAGCCCCAGCATTTT. This gives the protein CASSLLPGTFQPQHF.

V and J are TRBV29-1 and TRBJ2-5; 12 bases agree with TRBD2. CDR3 length: 14 amino acids. The V and J ends lost 6 bases and 4 bases, in that order; junction bases with no gene match: 6. CDR1 is SQVTM and CDR2 is ANQGSEA in the germline V gene. The CDR3 reads CSVSTSGSLETQYF. The CDR3 nucleotides read TGCAGCGTGTCGACTAGCGGGAGTCTAGAGACCCAGTACTTC.

The chain is built from TRBV7-2 and TRBJ1-2, with D uncertain. The CDR3 loop spans 14 amino acids. Trimming shortened V by 5 bases and J by 11 bases, and 21 bases separated the two germline ends. Germline V gives CDR1 SGHTA, CDR2 FQGNSA. The CDR3 sequence: CASSISGRIMWYTF. The DNA for the CDR3 is TGTGCCAGCAGCATCAGCGGGCGAATTATGTGGTACACCTTC.

The sample holds one count of this clone. Different DNA sequences within this sample yield the same CDR3. V gene TRBV5-1 combines with J gene TRBJ2-7; D is possibly TRBD2 (6 bases). The CDR3 extends over 14 amino acids. In germline, CDR1 is SGHRS, CDR2 YFSETQ. V gave up 0 bases and J gave up 4 bases, with 11 bases separating them. In DNA, the CDR3 is TGCGCCAGCAGCTTGGGGCAGGGAGGATACGAGCAGTACTTC. Translation: CASSLGQGGYEQYF. Looking up the rest from reference TRBV5-1 and TRBJ2-7 gives the full variable domain: KAGVTQTPRYLIKTRGQQVTLSCSPISGHRSVSWYQQTPGQGLQFLFEYFSETQRNKGNFPGRFSGRQFSNSRSEMNVSTLELGDSALYLCASSLGQGGYEQYFGPGTRLTVT.

CDR3 nucleotide sequence: TGTGCCTGGAGTGCCCGACAGGGGAACACTGAAGCTTTCTTT. Its translation: CAWSARQGNTEAFF. The genes are TRBV30 and TRBJ1-1; 7 nucleotides line up with TRBD1. V was clipped by 1 base and J by 1 base; unmatched bases: 3. Germline V gives CDR1 GTSNPN, CDR2 SVGIG (reference sequence). This CDR3 comprises 14 residues.

The chain uses TRBV15 and TRBJ2-3; D is perhaps TRBD1 (5 bases). The CDR3 is 13 amino acids. With 6 bases removed from V and 3 bases from J, the gap between germline ends came to 10 bases. CDR1 and CDR2 (germline): LNHNV, YYDKDF (reference sequence). CDR3 protein: CATSVGPTDTQYF. Here the CDR3 DNA reads TGTGCCACCAGTGTGGGGCCGACAGATACGCAGTATTTT.

The chain employs TRBV2 and TRBJ1-1, with D unresolved. With 6 bases removed from V and 11 bases from J, the gap between germline ends came to 13 bases. The V gene's germline CDR1 is SNHLY and CDR2 FYNNEI. This CDR3 is built from 11 residues. The CDR3 bases are TGTGCCAGCAGAGAGACGATGGAGGCTTTCTTT. Translating it yields CASRETMEAFF.

This clone came up once. V and J are TRBV4-3 and TRBJ2-3; 9 bases are shared with TRBD1. The CDR3 sequence is 17 residues long. Germline V gene data show CDR1 as LGHNA and CDR2 as YSLEER. Trimming at V came to 0 bases and at J to 5 bases, leaving 9 bases not matched to a gene. The chain's CDR3 is CASSQDRQGGLGDTQYF. The CDR3 coding sequence is TGCGCCAGCAGCCAAGACAGACAGGGGGGGCTCGGAGATACGCAGTATTTT.